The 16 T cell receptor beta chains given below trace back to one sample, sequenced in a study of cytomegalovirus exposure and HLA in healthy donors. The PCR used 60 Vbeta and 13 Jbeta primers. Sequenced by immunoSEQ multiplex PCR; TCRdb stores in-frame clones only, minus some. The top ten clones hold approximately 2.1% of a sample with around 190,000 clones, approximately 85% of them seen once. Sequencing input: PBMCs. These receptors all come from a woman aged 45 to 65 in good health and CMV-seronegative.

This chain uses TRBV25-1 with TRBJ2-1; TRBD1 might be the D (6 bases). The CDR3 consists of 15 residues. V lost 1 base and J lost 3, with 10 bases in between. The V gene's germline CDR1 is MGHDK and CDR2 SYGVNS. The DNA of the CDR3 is TGTGCCAGCAGTGAATTGGACAGACTCTACAATGAGCAGTTCTTC. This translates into CASSELDRLYNEQFF.

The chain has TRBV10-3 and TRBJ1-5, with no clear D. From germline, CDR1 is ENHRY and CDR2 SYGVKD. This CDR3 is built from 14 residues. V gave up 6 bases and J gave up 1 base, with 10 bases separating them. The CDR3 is CAISADGSNQPQHF. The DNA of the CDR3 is TGTGCCATCAGCGCAGACGGGAGCAATCAGCCCCAGCATTTT.

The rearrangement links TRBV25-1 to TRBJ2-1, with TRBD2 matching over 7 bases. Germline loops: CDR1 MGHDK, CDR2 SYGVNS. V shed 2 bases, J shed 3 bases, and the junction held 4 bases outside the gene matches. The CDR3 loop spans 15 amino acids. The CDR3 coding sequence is TGTGCCAGCAGTGAAACTAGCGCCGACTACAATGAGCAGTTCTTC. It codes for CASSETSADYNEQFF.

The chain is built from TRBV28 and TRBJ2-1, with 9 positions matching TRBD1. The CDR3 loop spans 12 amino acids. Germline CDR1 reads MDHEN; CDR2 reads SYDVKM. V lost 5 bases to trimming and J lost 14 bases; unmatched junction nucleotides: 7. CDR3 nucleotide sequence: TGTGCCAGCAGTCTACAAACAGGGGGCGAGTTCTTC. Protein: CASSLQTGGEFF. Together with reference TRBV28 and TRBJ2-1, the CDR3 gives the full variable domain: DVKVTQSSRYLVKRTGEKVFLECVQDMDHENMFWYRQDPGLGLRLIYFSYDVKMKEKGDIPEGYSVSREKKERFSLILESASTNQTSMYLCASSLQTGGEFFGPGTRLTVL.

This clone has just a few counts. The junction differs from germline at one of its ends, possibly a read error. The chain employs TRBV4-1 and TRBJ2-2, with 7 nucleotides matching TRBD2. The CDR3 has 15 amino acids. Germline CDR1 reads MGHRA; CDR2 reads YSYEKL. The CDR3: CASSLGGTNTGELFF. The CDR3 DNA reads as TGTGCCAGCAGCCTCGGGGGGACGAACACCGGGGAGCTGTTTTTT.

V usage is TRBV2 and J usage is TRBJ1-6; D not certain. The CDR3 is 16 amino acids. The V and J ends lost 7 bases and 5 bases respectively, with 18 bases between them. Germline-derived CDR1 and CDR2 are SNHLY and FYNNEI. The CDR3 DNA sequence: TGTGCCAGCAACCACCAAGTGGCAGCGAATAATTCACCCCTCCACTTT. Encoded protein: CASNHQVAANNSPLHF.

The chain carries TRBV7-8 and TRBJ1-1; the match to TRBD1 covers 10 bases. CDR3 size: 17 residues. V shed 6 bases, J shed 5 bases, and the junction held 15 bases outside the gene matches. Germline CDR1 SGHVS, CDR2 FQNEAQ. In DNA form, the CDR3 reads TGTGCCAGCAGTTATACGTTAACAAGACAGGGGGCGACTGAAGCTTTCTTT. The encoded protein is CASSYTLTRQGATEAFF.

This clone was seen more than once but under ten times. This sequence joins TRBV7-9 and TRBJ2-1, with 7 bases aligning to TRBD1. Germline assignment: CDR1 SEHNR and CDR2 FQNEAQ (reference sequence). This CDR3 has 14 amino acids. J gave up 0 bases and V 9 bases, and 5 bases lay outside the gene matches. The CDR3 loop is CASTQGSSYNEQFF. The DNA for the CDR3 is TGTGCCAGTACACAGGGGAGCTCCTACAATGAGCAGTTCTTC.

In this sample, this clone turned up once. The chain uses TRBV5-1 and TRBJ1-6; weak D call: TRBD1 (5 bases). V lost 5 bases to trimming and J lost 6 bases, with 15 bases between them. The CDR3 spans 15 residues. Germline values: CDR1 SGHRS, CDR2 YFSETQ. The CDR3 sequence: CASSYLDSTNSPLHF. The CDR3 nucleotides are TGCGCCAGCAGTTACCTCGACAGTACTAATTCACCCCTCCACTTT.

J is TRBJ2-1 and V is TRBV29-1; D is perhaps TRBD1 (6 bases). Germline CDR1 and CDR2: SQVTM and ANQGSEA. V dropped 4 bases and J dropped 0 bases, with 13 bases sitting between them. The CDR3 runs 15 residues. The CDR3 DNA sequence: TGCAGCGTTGTAAGGACAGCTGGCTCCTACAATGAGCAGTTCTTC. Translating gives CSVVRTAGSYNEQFF.

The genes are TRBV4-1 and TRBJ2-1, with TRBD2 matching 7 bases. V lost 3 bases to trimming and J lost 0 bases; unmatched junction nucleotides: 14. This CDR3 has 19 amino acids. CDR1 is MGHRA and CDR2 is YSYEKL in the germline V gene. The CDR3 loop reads CASSHLRGGGVSSYNEQFF. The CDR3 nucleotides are TGCGCCAGCAGCCATCTCCGCGGGGGAGGAGTAAGCTCCTACAATGAGCAGTTCTTC.

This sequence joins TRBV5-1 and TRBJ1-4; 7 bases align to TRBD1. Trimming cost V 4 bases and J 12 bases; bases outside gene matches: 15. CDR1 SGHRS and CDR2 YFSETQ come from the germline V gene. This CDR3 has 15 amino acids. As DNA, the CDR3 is TGCGCCAGCAGCCCCCGACAGGGAAGAAGGGGACAACTGTTTTTT. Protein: CASSPRQGRRGQLFF. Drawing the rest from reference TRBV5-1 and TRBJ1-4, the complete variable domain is KAGVTQTPRYLIKTRGQQVTLSCSPISGHRSVSWYQQTPGQGLQFLFEYFSETQRNKGNFPGRFSGRQFSNSRSEMNVSTLELGDSALYLCASSPRQGRRGQLFFGSGTQLSVL.

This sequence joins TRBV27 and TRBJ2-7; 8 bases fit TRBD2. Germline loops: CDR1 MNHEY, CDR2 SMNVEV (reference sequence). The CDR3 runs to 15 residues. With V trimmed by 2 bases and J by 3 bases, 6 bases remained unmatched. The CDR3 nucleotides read TGTGCCAGCAGTTTAGACACTAGCGGTTACTACGAGCAGTACTTC. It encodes CASSLDTSGYYEQYF.

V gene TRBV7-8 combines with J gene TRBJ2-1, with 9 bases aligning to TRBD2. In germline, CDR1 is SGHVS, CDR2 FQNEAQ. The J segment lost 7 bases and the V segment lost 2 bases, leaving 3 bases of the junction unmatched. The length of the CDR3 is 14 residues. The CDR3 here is CASSLWLAGNEQFF. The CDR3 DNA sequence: TGTGCCAGCAGCTTATGGCTAGCGGGGAATGAGCAGTTCTTC.

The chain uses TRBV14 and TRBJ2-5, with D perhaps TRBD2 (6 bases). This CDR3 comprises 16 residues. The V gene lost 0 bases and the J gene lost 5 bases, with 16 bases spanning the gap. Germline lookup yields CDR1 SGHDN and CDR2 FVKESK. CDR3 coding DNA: TGTGCCAGCAGCCAAGATCGAGTGGGGGGAGCGGAGACCCAGTACTTC. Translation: CASSQDRVGGAETQYF.

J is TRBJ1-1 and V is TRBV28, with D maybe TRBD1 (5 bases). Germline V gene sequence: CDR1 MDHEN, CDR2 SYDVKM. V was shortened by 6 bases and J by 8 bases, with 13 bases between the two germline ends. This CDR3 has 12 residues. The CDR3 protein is CASRTGGLEAFF. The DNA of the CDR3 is TGTGCCAGCAGGACCGGGGGACTAGAAGCTTTCTTT.